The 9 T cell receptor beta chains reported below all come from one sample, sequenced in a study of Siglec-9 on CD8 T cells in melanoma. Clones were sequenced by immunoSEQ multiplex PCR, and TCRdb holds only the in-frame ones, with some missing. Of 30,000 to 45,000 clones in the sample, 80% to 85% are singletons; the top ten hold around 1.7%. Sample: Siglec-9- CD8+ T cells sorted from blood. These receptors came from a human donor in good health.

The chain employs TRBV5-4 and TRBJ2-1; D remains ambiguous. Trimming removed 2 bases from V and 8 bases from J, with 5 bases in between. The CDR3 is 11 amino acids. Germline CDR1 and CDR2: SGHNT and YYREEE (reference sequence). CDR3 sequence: CASSLGYEQFF. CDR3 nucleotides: TGTGCCAGCAGCTTAGGGTATGAGCAGTTCTTC.

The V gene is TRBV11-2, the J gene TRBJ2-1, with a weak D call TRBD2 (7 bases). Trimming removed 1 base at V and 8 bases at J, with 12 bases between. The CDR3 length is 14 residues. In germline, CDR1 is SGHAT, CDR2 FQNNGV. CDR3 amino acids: CASSLGGGGDEQFF. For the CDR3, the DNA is TGTGCCAGCAGCTTAGGTGGCGGGGGCGATGAGCAGTTCTTC.

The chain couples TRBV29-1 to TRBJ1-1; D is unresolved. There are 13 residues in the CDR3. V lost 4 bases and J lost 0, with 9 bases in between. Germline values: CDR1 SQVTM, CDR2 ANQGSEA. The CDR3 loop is CSVVDGLNTEAFF. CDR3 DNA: TGCAGCGTTGTTGACGGATTGAACACTGAAGCTTTCTTT.

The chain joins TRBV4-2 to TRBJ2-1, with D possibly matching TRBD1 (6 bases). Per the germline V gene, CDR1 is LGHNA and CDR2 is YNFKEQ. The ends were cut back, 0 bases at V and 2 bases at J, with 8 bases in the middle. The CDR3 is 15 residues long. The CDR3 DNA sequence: TGTGCCAGCAGCCAAGATCGGACAGCCTACAATGAGCAGTTCTTC. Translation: CASSQDRTAYNEQFF.

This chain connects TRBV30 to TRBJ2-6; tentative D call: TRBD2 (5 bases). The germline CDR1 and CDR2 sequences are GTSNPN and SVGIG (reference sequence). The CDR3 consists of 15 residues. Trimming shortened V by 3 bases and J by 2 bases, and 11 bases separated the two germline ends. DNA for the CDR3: TGTGCCTGGAGCTCGGGGTCCCCTGGGGCCAACGTCCTGACTTTC. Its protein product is CAWSSGSPGANVLTF.

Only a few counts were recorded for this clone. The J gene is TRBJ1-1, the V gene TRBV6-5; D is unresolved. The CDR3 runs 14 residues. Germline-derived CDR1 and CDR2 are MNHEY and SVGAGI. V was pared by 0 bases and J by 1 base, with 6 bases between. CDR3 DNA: TGTGCCAGCAGTTACTCGAACGGGAACACTGAAGCTTTCTTT. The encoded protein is CASSYSNGNTEAFF.

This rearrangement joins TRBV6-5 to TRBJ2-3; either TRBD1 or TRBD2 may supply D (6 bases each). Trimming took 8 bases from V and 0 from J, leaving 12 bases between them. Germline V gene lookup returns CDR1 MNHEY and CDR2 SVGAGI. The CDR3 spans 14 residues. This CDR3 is CASRKGGSTDTQYF. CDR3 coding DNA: TGTGCCAGCCGTAAAGGGGGGAGCACAGATACGCAGTATTTT.

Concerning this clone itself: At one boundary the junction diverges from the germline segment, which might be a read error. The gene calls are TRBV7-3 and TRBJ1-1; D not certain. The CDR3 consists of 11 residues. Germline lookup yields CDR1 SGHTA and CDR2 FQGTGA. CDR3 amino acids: CASSLNTEAFF. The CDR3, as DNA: TGTGCCAGCAGCCTGAATACTGAAGCTTTCTTT.

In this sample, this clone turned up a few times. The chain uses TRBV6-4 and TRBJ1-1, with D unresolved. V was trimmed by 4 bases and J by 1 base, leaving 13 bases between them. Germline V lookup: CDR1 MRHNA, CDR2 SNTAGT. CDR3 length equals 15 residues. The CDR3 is CASSASPEGNTEAFF. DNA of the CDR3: TGTGCCAGCAGTGCGTCCCCCGAGGGGAACACTGAAGCTTTCTTT.